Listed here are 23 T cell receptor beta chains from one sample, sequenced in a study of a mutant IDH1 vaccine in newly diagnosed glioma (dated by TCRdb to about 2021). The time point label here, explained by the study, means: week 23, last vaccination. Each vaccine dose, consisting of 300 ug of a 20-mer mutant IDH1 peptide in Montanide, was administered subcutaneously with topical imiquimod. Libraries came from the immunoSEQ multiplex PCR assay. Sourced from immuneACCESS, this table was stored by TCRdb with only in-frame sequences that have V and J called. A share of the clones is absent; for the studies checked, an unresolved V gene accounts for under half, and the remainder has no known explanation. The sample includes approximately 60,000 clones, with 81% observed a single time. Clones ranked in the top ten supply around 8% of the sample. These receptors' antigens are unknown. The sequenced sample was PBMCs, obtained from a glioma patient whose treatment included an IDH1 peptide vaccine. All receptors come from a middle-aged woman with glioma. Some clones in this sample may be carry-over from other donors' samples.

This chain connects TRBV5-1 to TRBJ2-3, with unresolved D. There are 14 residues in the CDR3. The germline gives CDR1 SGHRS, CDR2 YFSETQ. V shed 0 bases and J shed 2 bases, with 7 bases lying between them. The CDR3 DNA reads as TGCGCCAGCAGCTTGGGCGGATACACAGATACGCAGTATTTT. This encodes CASSLGGYTDTQYF.

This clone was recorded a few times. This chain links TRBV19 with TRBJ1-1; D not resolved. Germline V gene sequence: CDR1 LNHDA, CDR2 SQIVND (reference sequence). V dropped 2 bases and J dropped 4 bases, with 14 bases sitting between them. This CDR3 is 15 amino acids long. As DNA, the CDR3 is TGTGCCAGTAGTATACACCATGGTTCGGGCACTGAAGCTTTCTTT. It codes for CASSIHHGSGTEAFF.

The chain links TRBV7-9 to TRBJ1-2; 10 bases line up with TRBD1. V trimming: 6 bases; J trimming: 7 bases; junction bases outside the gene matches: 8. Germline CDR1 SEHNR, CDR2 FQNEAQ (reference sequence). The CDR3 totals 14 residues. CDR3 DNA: TGTGCCAGCAGGCCCGGGACAGGGGATCTTGGCTACACCTTC. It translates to CASRPGTGDLGYTF.

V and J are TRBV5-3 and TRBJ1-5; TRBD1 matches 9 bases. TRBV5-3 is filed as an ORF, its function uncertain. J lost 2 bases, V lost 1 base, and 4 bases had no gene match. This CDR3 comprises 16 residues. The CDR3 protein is CARSLNRDRGNQPQHF. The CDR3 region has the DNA TGTGCCAGAAGCTTGAACCGGGACAGGGGCAATCAGCCCCAGCATTTT.

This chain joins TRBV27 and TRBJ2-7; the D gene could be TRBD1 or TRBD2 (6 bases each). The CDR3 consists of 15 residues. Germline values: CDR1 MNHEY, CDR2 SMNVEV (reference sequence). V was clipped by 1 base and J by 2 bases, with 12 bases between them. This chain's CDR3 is CASSLWGAGPYEQYF. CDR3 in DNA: TGTGCCAGCAGTTTATGGGGGGCCGGACCCTACGAGCAGTACTTC.

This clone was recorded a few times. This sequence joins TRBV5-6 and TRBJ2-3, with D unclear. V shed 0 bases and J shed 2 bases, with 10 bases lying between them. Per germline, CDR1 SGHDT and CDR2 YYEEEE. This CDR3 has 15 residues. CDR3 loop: CASSLGGFNTDTQYF. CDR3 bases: TGTGCCAGCAGCTTGGGTGGTTTCAACACAGATACGCAGTATTTT.

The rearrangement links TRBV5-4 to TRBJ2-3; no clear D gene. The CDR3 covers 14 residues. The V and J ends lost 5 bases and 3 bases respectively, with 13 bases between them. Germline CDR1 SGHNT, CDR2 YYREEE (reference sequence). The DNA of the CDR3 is TGTGCCAGCAGTTATAGGCTTCGGACAGATACGCAGTATTTT. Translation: CASSYRLRTDTQYF.

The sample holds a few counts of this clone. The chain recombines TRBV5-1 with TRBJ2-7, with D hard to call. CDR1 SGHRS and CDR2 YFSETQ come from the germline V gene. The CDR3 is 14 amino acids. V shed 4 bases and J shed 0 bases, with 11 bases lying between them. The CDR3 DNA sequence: TGCGCCAGCAGCATCCAGGCAATCTCCTACGAGCAGTACTTC. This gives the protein CASSIQAISYEQYF.

The CDR3 loop is CASSSGGLAGTDTQYF. The CDR3 coding sequence is TGTGCCAGCAGCTCCGGGGGGCTAGCCGGCACAGATACGCAGTATTTT. The chain has TRBV5-4 and TRBJ2-3; D may be TRBD2 (7 bases). V shed 3 bases and J shed 1 base, with 15 bases lying between them. This CDR3 is 16 amino acids long. Per germline, CDR1 SGHNT and CDR2 YYREEE (reference sequence).

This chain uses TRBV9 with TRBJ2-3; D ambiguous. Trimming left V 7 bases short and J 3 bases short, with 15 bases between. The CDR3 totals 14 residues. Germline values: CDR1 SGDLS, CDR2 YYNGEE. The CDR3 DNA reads TGTGCCAGCGGCGGCGGAAGCTATACAGATACGCAGTATTTT. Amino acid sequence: CASGGGSYTDTQYF.

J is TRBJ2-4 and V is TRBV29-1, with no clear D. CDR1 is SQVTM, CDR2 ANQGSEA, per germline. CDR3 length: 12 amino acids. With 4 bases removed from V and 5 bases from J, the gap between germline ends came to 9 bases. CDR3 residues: CSVAVRENIQYF. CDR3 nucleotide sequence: TGCAGCGTTGCAGTCCGGGAAAACATTCAGTACTTC.

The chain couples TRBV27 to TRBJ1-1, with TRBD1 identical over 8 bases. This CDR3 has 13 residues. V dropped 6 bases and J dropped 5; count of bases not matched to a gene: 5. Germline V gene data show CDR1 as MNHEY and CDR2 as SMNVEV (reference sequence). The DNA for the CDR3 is TGTGCCAGCAGCTGGGACAGGCGTACTGAAGCTTTCTTT. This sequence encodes CASSWDRRTEAFF.

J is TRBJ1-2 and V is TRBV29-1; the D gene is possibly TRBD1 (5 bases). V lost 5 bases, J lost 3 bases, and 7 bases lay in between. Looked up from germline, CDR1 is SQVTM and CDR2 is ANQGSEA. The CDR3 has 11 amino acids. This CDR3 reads CSVRGDYGYTF. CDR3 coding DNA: TGCAGCGTTCGGGGGGACTATGGCTACACCTTC.

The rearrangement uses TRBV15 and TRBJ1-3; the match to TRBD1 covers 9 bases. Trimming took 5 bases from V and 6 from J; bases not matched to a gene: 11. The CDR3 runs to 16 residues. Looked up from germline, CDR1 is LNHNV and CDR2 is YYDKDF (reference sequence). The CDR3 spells CATSRLRTGEENTIYF. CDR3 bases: TGTGCCACCAGCCGCCTACGGACAGGGGAGGAAAACACCATATATTTT.

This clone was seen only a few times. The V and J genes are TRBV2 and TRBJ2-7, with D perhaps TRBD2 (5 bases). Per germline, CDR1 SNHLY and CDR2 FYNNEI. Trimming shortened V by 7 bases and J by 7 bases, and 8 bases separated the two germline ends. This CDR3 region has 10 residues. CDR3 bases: TGTGCCAGCACCGAGGGTGAGCAGTACTTC. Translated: CASTEGEQYF.

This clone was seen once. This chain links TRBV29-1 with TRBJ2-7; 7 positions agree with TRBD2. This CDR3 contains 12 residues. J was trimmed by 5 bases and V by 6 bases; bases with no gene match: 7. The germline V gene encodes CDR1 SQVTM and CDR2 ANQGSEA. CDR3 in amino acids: CSVGGTQHEQYF. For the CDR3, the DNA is TGCAGCGTGGGGGGGACCCAGCACGAGCAGTACTTC.

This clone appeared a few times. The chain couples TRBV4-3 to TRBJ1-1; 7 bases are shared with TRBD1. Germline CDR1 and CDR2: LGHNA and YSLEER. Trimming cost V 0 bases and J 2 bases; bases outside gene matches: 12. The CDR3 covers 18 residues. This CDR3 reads CASSQDIGGGTANTEAFF. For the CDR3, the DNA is TGCGCCAGCAGCCAAGATATAGGGGGAGGGACAGCTAACACTGAAGCTTTCTTT.

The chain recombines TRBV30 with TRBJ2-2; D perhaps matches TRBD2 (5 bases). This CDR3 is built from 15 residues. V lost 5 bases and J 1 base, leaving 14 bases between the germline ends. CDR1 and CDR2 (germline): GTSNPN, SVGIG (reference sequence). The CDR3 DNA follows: TGTGCCTGGGTAGGAGAGGGTGGGAACACCGGGGAGCTGTTTTTT. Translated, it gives CAWVGEGGNTGELFF.

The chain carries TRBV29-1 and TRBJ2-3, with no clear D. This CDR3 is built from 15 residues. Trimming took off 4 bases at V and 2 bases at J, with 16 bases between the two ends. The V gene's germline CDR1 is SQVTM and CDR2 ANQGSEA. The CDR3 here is CSVVPDSSLTDTQYF. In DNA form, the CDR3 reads TGCAGCGTTGTGCCAGATTCCTCCCTCACAGATACGCAGTATTTT.

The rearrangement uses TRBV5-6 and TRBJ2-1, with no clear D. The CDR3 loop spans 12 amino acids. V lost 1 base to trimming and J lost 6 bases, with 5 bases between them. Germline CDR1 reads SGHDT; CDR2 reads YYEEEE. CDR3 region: CASSLRANEQFF. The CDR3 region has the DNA TGTGCCAGCAGCTTGAGGGCCAATGAGCAGTTCTTC.

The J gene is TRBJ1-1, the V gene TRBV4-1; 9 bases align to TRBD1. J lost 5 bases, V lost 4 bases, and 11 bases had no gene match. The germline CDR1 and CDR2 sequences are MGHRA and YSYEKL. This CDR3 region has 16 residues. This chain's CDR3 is CASSPLGQGLETEAFF. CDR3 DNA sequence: TGCGCCAGCAGCCCCTTGGGACAGGGTTTGGAAACTGAAGCTTTCTTT.

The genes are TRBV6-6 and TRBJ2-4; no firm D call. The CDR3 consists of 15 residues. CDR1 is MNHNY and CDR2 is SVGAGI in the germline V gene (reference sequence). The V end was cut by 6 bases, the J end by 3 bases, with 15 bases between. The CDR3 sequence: CASSSPSIDKNIQYF. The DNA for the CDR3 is TGTGCCAGCAGCTCCCCGTCGATCGACAAAAACATTCAGTACTTC.

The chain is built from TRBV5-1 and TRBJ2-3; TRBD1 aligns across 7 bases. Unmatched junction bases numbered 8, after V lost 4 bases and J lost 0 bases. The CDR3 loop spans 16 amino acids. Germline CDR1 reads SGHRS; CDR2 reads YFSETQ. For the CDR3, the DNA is TGCGCCAGCAGCCTAGCTACGACAGGGAGCACAGATACGCAGTATTTT. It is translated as CASSLATTGSTDTQYF. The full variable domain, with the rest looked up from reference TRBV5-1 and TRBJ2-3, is KAGVTQTPRYLIKTRGQQVTLSCSPISGHRSVSWYQQTPGQGLQFLFEYFSETQRNKGNFPGRFSGRQFSNSRSEMNVSTLELGDSALYLCASSLATTGSTDTQYFGPGTRLTVL.